The 14 T cell receptor beta chains presented below share a single source sample, sequenced in a study of memory CD4+ T cells and cytomegalovirus serostatus. The sort gate was single viable CD3+CD4+CD8-CD45RO+ cells for memory CD4+ T cells. Sequencing was performed with immunoSEQ multiplex PCR; in TCRdb, only in-frame clones are kept and a portion is missing. The profile shows some 25,000 clones, about 80% of them singletons. The specimen sequenced was memory CD4+ T cells from blood. The receptors were sampled from an adult in good health and CMV-seronegative.

The genes are TRBV4-3 and TRBJ1-2; weak D call: TRBD1 (5 bases). CDR1 is LGHNA and CDR2 is YSLEER in the germline V gene. This CDR3 region has 16 residues. Trimming pared 0 bases from V and 4 bases from J, leaving 15 bases between. The CDR3 reads CASSQDGAGFRYGYTF. CDR3 nucleotides: TGCGCCAGCAGCCAAGATGGGGCAGGGTTTCGCTATGGCTACACCTTC.

J is TRBJ1-4 and V is TRBV28; D gene ambiguous. In germline, CDR1 is MDHEN, CDR2 SYDVKM. The CDR3 extends over 11 amino acids. The V end lost 10 bases, the J end lost 8 bases, and 11 bases lay between the germline ends. CDR3 coding DNA: TGTGCCATTGAGGGAGGAGAAAAACTGTTTTTT. It yields the protein CAIEGGEKLFF.

This clone showed up just once. The chain recombines TRBV5-1 with TRBJ1-2; 7 nucleotides line up with TRBD1. Germline V gene data show CDR1 as SGHRS and CDR2 as YFSETQ. The CDR3 is 14 residues long. Trimming at V came to 0 bases and at J to 7 bases, leaving 6 bases not matched to a gene. In DNA form, the CDR3 reads TGCGCCAGCAGCTTGGGACAGGGTCCCCCTGGCTACACCTTC. This gives the protein CASSLGQGPPGYTF.

The chain joins TRBV10-3 to TRBJ2-5; 8 positions agree with TRBD1. The CDR3 totals 14 residues. V shed 3 bases and J 6 bases; nucleotides not matched to a gene: 6. CDR1 and CDR2 from the germline V gene are ENHRY and SYGVKD. The CDR3 DNA sequence: TGTGCCATCAGTGAAATGGACAGGGCGAAGACCCAGTACTTC. Translated, it gives CAISEMDRAKTQYF.

About this clone itself: An end of the junction does not agree with germline; a read error may underlie this. The CDR3 DNA follows: TGTGCCAGCAGCCTAGCAGGGGGCAATCAGCCCCAGCATTTT. Protein product: CASSLAGGNQPQHF. The rearrangement uses TRBV7-9 and TRBJ1-5; D is perhaps TRBD1 (6 bases). Germline CDR1 reads SEHNR; CDR2 reads FQNEAQ (reference sequence). The CDR3 spans 14 residues.

A single count supports this clone. This CDR3 reads CASSLDRQETQYF. The CDR3 nucleotides are TGTGCCAGCAGCTTAGACCGGCAGGAGACCCAGTACTTC. The chain carries TRBV11-2 and TRBJ2-5, with no clear D. Trimming took 0 bases from V and 5 from J, leaving 7 bases between them. The CDR3 has 13 amino acids. CDR1 is SGHAT and CDR2 is FQNNGV in the germline V gene.

The genes are TRBV13 and TRBJ2-2, with TRBD2 identical over 7 bases. CDR1 is PRHDT and CDR2 is FYEKMQ in the germline V gene (reference sequence). Unmatched junction bases numbered 6, after V lost 3 bases and J lost 5 bases. The CDR3 consists of 15 residues. The chain's CDR3 is CASSFSPAGTGELFF. CDR3 DNA sequence: TGTGCCAGCAGCTTTAGTCCAGCGGGGACCGGGGAGCTGTTTTTT. The whole variable domain, remainder taken from reference TRBV13 and TRBJ2-2, is AAGVIQSPRHLIKEKRETATLKCYPIPRHDTVYWYQQGPGQDPQFLISFYEKMQSDKGSIPDRFSAQQFSDYHSELNMSSLELGDSALYFCASSFSPAGTGELFFGEGSRLTVL.

The chain employs TRBV7-8 and TRBJ2-7; D might be TRBD1 or TRBD2, each matching 5 bases. Trimming cost V 1 base and J 3 bases, with 16 bases left between them. Germline CDR1 is SGHVS and CDR2 is FQNEAQ. The CDR3 covers 16 residues. The CDR3 here is CASSLGAGAGYYEQYF. In nucleotides, the CDR3 is TGTGCCAGCAGCTTAGGGGCCGGGGCGGGCTACTACGAGCAGTACTTC.

This clone was seen a few times. This chain uses TRBV4-3 with TRBJ1-1; D ambiguous. Germline CDR1 reads LGHNA; CDR2 reads YSLEER. The CDR3 consists of 15 residues. The V end was cut by 1 base, the J end by 1 base, with 10 bases between. The CDR3 DNA sequence: TGCGCCAGCAGCCAAGTCGTAAAAGAGAACACTGAAGCTTTCTTT. Protein sequence: CASSQVVKENTEAFF.

V gene TRBV18 combines with J gene TRBJ2-7; 9 nucleotides align to TRBD1. This CDR3 has 16 residues. Germline V gives CDR1 KGHSH, CDR2 LQKENI. J was trimmed by 2 bases and V by 3 bases; bases with no gene match: 8. This chain's CDR3 is CASSPPTGTGTYEQYF. In DNA, the CDR3 is TGTGCCAGCTCACCCCCAACCGGGACAGGGACCTACGAGCAGTACTTC.

The chain joins TRBV5-4 to TRBJ2-7, with D possibly being TRBD2 (6 bases). Per germline, CDR1 SGHNT and CDR2 YYREEE (reference sequence). The CDR3 totals 15 residues. The ends were cut back, 4 bases at V and 0 bases at J, with 14 bases in the middle. As DNA, the CDR3 is TGTGCCAGCAGCCCCGGGGGAAGGAGCTCCTACGAGCAGTACTTC. Its translation is CASSPGGRSSYEQYF.

V gene TRBV27 combines with J gene TRBJ1-1, with D tentatively TRBD1 (6 bases). The CDR3 spans 13 residues. Trimming took 3 bases from V and 1 from J, leaving 6 bases between them. Germline CDR1 MNHEY, CDR2 SMNVEV (reference sequence). The CDR3, as DNA: TGTGCCAGCAGTTTGGGACAGAACACTGAAGCTTTCTTT. Protein: CASSLGQNTEAFF.

V usage is TRBV7-3 and J usage is TRBJ2-2; D is unresolved. The germline V gene has CDR1 SGHTA and CDR2 FQGTGA. This CDR3 comprises 16 residues. The V gene lost 2 bases and the J gene lost 2 bases, with 12 bases spanning the gap. CDR3 DNA sequence: TGTGCCAGCAGCTTATCTTCAGTCAGAAACACCGGGGAGCTGTTTTTT. Its protein is CASSLSSVRNTGELFF. Full variable domain (missing parts from reference TRBV7-3 and TRBJ2-2): GAGVSQTPSNKVTEKGKYVELRCDPISGHTALYWYRQSLGQGPEFLIYFQGTGAADDSGLPNDRFFAVRPEGSVSTLKIQRTERGDSAVYLCASSLSSVRNTGELFFGEGSRLTVL.

The chain joins TRBV11-1 to TRBJ2-7; TRBD1 might be the D (5 bases). The CDR3 is 14 amino acids. Germline values: CDR1 SGHAT, CDR2 FQDESV (reference sequence). The V end was cut by 3 bases, the J end by 4 bases, with 13 bases between. The CDR3 region is CASSFREPPYEQYF. The DNA for the CDR3 is TGTGCCAGCAGCTTCAGGGAACCCCCGTACGAGCAGTACTTC.